This entry features one T cell receptor beta chain sequence. The assay was immunoSEQ multiplex PCR, and TCRdb's table has in-frame clones only and misses some. The repertoire holds 150,000 to 200,000 clones, about nine tenths seen once, with 4% to 5% in the top ten. This record belongs to a study of blood T cell repertoires in COVID-19. Across the study: Both acute and convalescent COVID-19 samples were obtained from the United States, Italy and Spain.

This CDR3 comprises 12 residues. The V end lost 1 base, the J end lost 9 bases, and 7 bases lay between the germline ends. Germline CDR1 SEHNR, CDR2 FQNEAQ (reference sequence). Sequencing used peripheral blood. The chain links TRBV7-9 to TRBJ2-1; D is unclear. The sequence came from a woman aged 25-40 years with acute or convalescent COVID-19. The CDR3 region has the DNA TGTGCCAGCAGCTTAGGGCAATCTGAGCAGTTCTTC. Translated: CASSLGQSEQFF.